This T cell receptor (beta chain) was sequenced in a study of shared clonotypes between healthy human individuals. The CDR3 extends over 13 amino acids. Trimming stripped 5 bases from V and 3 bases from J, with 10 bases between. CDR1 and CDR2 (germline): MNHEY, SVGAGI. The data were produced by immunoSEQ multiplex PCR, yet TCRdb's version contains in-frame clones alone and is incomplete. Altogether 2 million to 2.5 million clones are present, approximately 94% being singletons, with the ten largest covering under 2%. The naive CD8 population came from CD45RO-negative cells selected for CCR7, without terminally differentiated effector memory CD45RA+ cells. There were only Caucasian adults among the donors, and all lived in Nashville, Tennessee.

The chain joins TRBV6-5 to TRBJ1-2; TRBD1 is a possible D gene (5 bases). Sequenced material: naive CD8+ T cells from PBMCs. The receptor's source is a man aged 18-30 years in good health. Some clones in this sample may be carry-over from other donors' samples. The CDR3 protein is CASSGGAYYGYTF. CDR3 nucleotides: TGTGCCAGCAGTGGAGGGGCTTACTATGGCTACACCTTC.